This T cell receptor (beta chain) came from a study of blood T cell repertoires in COVID-19. On the study more broadly: Sites across the United States, Italy and Spain contributed samples from acute and convalescent COVID-19. The cDNA or gDNA used as material had been derived from T cells, B-cell-depleted T cells, or PBMCs.

The table lists this clone with a few counts. In the authors' workflow: Nucleated cell counts were estimated from reference gene primer amplification. The assay was immunoSEQ multiplex PCR, and TCRdb's table has in-frame clones only and misses some. That table supplies the V and J calls and clone size; D and trimming were determined from the DNA. The table records about 130,000 clones, 70% to 80% of them present only once. Source material: peripheral blood. This TCR was recovered from a man aged 55 to 69 who had recovered from COVID-19.

CDR3 residues: CASSVDNSLVNTEAFF. CDR3 sequence (DNA): TGTGCCAGCAGCGTAGATAACAGTCTCGTGAACACTGAAGCTTTCTTT. V and J are TRBV9 and TRBJ1-1; D ambiguous. The CDR3 contains 16 residues. V was shortened by 0 bases and J by 0 bases, with 12 bases between the two germline ends. The germline V gene encodes CDR1 SGDLS and CDR2 YYNGEE. The full variable domain, in which reference TRBV9 and TRBJ1-1 provide the parts outside the CDR3, is DSGVTQTPKHLITATGQRVTLRCSPRSGDLSVYWYQQSLDQGLQFLIQYYNGEERAKGNILERFSAQQFPDLHSELNLSSLELGDSALYFCASSVDNSLVNTEAFFGQGTRLTVV.